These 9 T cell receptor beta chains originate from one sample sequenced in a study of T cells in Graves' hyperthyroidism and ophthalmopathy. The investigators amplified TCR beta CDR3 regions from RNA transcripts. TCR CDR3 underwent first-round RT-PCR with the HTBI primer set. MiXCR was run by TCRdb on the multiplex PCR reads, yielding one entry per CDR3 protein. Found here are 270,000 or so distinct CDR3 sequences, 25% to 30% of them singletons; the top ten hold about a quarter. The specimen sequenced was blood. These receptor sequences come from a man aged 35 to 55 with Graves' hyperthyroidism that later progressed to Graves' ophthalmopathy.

This CDR3 reads CASSLDGRAEGVETQYF. In DNA, the CDR3 is TGTGCCAGCAGCTTAGATGGACGGGCTGAGGGGGTTGAGACCCAGTACTTC. V is TRBV11-2 and J is TRBJ2-5, with D perhaps TRBD1 (6 bases). Trimming removed 0 bases at V and 5 bases at J, with 19 bases between. CDR1 is SGHAT, CDR2 FQNNGV, per germline. The CDR3 has 17 amino acids.

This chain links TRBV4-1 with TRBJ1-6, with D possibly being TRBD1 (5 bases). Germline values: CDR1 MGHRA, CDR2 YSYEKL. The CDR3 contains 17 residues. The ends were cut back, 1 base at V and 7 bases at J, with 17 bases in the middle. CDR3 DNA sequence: TGCGCCAGCAGCCAAGGCGTATGGACACCAGACAATTCACCCCTCCACTTT. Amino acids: CASSQGVWTPDNSPLHF.

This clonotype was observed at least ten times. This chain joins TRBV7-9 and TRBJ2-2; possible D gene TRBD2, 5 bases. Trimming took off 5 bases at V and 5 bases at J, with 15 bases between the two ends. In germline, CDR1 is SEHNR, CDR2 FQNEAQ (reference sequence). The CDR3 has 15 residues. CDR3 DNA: TGTGCCAGCAGCCCGAAAGGGAGAGTTACCGGGGAGCTGTTTTTT. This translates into CASSPKGRVTGELFF.

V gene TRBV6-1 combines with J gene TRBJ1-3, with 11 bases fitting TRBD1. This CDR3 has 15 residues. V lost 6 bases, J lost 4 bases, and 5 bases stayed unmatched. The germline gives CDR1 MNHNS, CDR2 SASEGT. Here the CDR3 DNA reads TGTGCCAGCAGGCCCGGACAGGGGGCGGGAAACACCATATATTTT. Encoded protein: CASRPGQGAGNTIYF.

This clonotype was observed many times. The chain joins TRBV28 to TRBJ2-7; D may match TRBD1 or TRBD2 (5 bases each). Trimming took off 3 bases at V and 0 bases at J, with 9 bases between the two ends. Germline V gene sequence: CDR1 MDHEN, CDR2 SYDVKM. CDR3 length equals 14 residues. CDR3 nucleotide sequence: TGTGCCAGCAGTTTGCCAGGGAGCTCCTACGAGCAGTACTTC. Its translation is CASSLPGSSYEQYF. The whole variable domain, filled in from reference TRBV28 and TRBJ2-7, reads DVKVTQSSRYLVKRTGEKVFLECVQDMDHENMFWYRQDPGLGLRLIYFSYDVKMKEKGDIPEGYSVSREKKERFSLILESASTNQTSMYLCASSLPGSSYEQYFGPGTRLTVT.

The CDR3 region is CASSLGLGNSPLHF. Here the CDR3 DNA reads TGTGCCAGCAGCTTGGGGCTTGGGAATTCACCCCTCCACTTT. The rearrangement uses TRBV5-4 and TRBJ1-6; D is uncertain. The germline CDR1 and CDR2 sequences are SGHNT and YYREEE (reference sequence). The CDR3 covers 14 residues. V was clipped by 0 bases and J by 7 bases, with 8 bases between them.

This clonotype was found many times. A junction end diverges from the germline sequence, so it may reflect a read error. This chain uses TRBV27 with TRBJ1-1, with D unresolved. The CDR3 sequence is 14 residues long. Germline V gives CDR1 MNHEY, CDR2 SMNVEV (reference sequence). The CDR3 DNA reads TGTGTCAGCAGTCTGTCGAGGTGGCGCACTGAAGCTTTCTTT. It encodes CVSSLSRWRTEAFF.

The CDR3 loop reads CASSSSRPGLHTEAFF. The CDR3 region has the DNA TGTGCCAGCAGCTCGTCCCGGCCGGGGCTCCACACTGAAGCTTTCTTT. The genes are TRBV11-2 and TRBJ1-1; a possible D gene is TRBD1 (5 bases). This CDR3 spans 16 amino acids. The V and J ends lost 4 bases and 3 bases respectively, with 18 bases between them. The germline gives CDR1 SGHAT, CDR2 FQNNGV.

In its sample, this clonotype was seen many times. This CDR3 is CASSEARAGGSGEQYF. CDR3 in DNA: TGTGCCAGCAGTGAAGCGCGGGCAGGCGGGTCGGGTGAGCAGTACTTC. The V and J genes are TRBV2 and TRBJ2-7; the D gene is possibly TRBD2 (5 bases). V gave up 0 bases and J gave up 7 bases, with 19 bases separating them. The CDR3 is 16 amino acids. Germline V CDR1 and CDR2: SNHLY, FYNNEI.